Listed below are T cell receptor beta chains from one sample, sequenced in a study of T cell repertoires in cytomegalovirus infection. TCRdb re-called the reads with MiXCR, one entry per CDR3 protein. The sample includes 120,000 to 150,000 distinct CDR3 sequences, about 6.5% of them seen just once. The sample taken for sequencing was PBMCs. The receptors derive from a human donor in good health (CMV status not recorded). Some clones in this sample may be carry-over from other donors' samples. The CDR3 runs from the conserved cysteine through the conserved F or W. Each record gives: J gene, V gene, clone size, D gene, CDR3 DNA, CDR3 protein. A D gene is named only where the DNA matches it firmly. Clone size, where shown, is once, few, many, or a class for clones that have expanded.

TRBJ1-5,TRBV19,few,NA,TGTGCCAGTAGTGGACCGGGACAAAGGTGGAAGCAGCCCCAGCATTTT,CASSGPGQRWKQPQHF
TRBJ2-7,TRBV2,many,NA,TGTGCCAGCAGTGATTTTGGGACTGTAGCCTACGAGCAGTACTTC,CASSDFGTVAYEQYF
TRBJ2-5,TRBV7-2,NA,NA,TGTGCCAGCAGCTCCTCTGGACTCTGCGAGGAGACCCAGTACTTC,CASSSSGLCEETQYF
TRBJ1-6,TRBV7-8,many,NA,TGTGCCAGCAGCCACTACACTCGGACGGAGAATTCACCCCTCCACTTT,CASSHYTRTENSPLHF
TRBJ2-1,TRBV20-1,few,NA,TGCAGTGCTAGAGATCCCCCCAGAGAGTTCTTC,CSARDPPREFF
TRBJ2-1,TRBV11-2,many,NA,TGTGCCAGCAGTATAATACGGTGGGACGGCTACAATGAGCAGTTCTTC,CASSIIRWDGYNEQFF
TRBJ1-1,TRBV6-2/TRBV6-3,NA,NA,TGTGCCAGCAAGGGGCAGTACACTGAAGCTTTCTTT,CASKGQYTEAFF
TRBJ2-5,TRBV14,many,NA,TGTGCCAGCAGCCAAGATTGGGGGCCATCGGAGACCCAGTACTTC,CASSQDWGPSETQYF
TRBJ2-1,TRBV7-2,many,NA,TGTGCCAGCAGCTTAGGGGCCGGGGGTGAGCAGTTCTTC,CASSLGAGGEQFF
TRBJ1-1,TRBV7-9,many,NA,TGTGCCAGCAGCTTAAGGAAGGGTAAAATAGGGACTGAAGCTTTCTTT,CASSLRKGKIGTEAFF
TRBJ1-2,TRBV7-9,few,TRBD1,TGTGCCAGCAGCCACCCCCGGGACAGGGACTATGGCTACACCTTC,CASSHPRDRDYGYTF
TRBJ1-1,TRBV5-5,NA,NA,TGTGCCAGCAGCCCCGCCTGGCAGCGGGGAACTGAAGCTTTCTTT,CASSPAWQRGTEAFF
TRBJ2-1,TRBV5-4,NA,TRBD2,TGTGCCAGCAGCTCAAAGCCTAGCGGGGGGGCAAACAATGAGCAGTTCTTC,CASSSKPSGGANNEQFF
TRBJ2-7,TRBV14,NA,TRBD1,TGTGCCAGCAGTTCGATTCCGGGACAGGGGTCCTACGAGCAGTACTTC,CASSSIPGQGSYEQYF
TRBJ2-7,TRBV6-5,NA,TRBD2,TGTGCCAGCAGTTACGGGCGGGGGGGCTACGAGCAGTACTTC,CASSYGRGGYEQYF
TRBJ2-1,TRBV14,NA,NA,TGTGCCAGCAGCCAAGGGACAAGGTCAGCGGATGAGCAGTTCTTC,CASSQGTRSADEQFF
TRBJ2-1,TRBV20-1,NA,TRBD1,TGCAGTGCGCTGGGACAGGGCTTAGATGAGCAGTTCTTC,CSALGQGLDEQFF
TRBJ2-3,TRBV7-3,many,NA,TGTGCCAGCAGCTTAAGCGGGGCAACACACAATACGCAGTATTTT,CASSLSGATHNTQYF
TRBJ1-1,TRBV11-2,NA,NA,TGTGCCAGCAGCTCCCCCCCTGGACAGCGTCAAGCTTTCTTT,CASSSPPGQRQAFF
TRBJ2-1,TRBV7-9,many,NA,TGTGCCAGCAGCTTAGCTCGCGGGGTACGCTACAATGAGCAGTTCTTC,CASSLARGVRYNEQFF
TRBJ1-5,TRBV12-5,NA,NA,TGTGCTAGTGGTTTGGTACTTCAGGCCCTCGGGCAGCCCCAGCATTTT,CASGLVLQALGQPQHF
TRBJ1-1,TRBV7-2,medium-sized,TRBD1,TGTGCCAGCAGCATGGACAGGATGAACACTGAAGCTTTCTTT,CASSMDRMNTEAFF